This T cell receptor (beta chain) was documented in a study of blood T cell repertoires in COVID-19. Method: immunoSEQ multiplex PCR; TCRdb's copy keeps in-frame clones and lacks some. The table has about 440,000 clones, approximately 88% seen once; the top ten hold over 9.5%. V lost 2 bases to trimming and J lost 5 bases, with 12 bases between them. Per the germline V gene, CDR1 is GTSNPN and CDR2 is SVGIG (reference sequence). The length of the CDR3 is 13 residues. This chain uses TRBV30 with TRBJ1-2, with D maybe TRBD1 (6 bases). The TCR was taken from a woman between 45 and 60 years old with COVID-19, enrolled during active disease. Sequenced material: peripheral blood. DNA for the CDR3: TGTGCCTGGAGTTTACAGGGAAGGTATGGCTACACCTTC. Translated: CAWSLQGRYGYTF. Supplemented by reference TRBV30 and TRBJ1-2, the full variable domain reads SQTIHQWPATLVQPVGSPLSLECTVEGTSNPNLYWYRQAAGRGLQLLFYSVGIGQISSEVPQNLSASRPQDRQFILSSKKLLLSDSGFYLCAWSLQGRYGYTFGSGTRLTVV.